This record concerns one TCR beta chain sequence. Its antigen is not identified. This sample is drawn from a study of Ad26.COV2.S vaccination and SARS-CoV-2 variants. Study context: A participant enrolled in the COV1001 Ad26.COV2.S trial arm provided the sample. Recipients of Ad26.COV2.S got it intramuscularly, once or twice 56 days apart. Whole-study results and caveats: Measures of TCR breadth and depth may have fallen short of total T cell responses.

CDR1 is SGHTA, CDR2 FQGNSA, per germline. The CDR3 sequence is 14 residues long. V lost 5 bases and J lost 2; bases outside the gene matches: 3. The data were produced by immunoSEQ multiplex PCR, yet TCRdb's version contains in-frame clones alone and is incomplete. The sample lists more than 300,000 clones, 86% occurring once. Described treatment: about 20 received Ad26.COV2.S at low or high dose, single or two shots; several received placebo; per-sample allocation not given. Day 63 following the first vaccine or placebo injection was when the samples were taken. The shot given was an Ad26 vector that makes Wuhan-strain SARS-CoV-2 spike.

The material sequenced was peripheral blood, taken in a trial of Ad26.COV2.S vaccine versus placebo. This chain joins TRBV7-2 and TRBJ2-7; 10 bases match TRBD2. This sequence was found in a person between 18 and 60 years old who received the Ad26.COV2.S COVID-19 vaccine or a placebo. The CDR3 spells CASSRTSGPYEQYF. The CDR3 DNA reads TGTGCCAGCAGCCGGACTAGCGGCCCCTACGAGCAGTACTTC.